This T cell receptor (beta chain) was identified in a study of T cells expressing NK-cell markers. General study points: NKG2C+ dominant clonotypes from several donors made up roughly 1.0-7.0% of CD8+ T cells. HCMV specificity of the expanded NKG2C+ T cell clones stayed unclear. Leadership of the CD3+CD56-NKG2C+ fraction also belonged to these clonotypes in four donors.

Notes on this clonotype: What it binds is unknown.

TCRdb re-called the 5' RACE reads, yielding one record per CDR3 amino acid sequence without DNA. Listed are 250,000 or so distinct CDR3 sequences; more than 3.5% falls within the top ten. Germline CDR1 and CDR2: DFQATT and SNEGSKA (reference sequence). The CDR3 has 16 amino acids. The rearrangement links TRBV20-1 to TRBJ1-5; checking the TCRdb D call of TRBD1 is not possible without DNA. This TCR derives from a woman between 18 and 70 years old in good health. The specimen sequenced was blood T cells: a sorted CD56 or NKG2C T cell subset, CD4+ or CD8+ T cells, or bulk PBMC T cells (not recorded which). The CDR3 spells CSARERDRPRDQPQHF.